This entry describes one T cell receptor beta chain. No cognate antigen has been identified for it. The record has no base qualities; no much larger clone is one base away. Trimming takes 3 bases from V and 1 base from J, and the germline ends sit 6 bases apart. The germline V gene provides CDR1 MDHEN and CDR2 SYDVKM. From the cysteine up to the phenylalanine, the CDR3 has a length of 13 residues. The read is trimmed to its CDR3 DNA, 39 bases read in frame from base 1. The sample originates from a study of blood T cell repertoires in COVID-19 (dated by TCRdb to the early 2020s). In the study overall: Samples from collaborators originated in the United States, Italy and Spain and spanned both the acute and convalescent phases of COVID-19. The prospective study material was composed of cDNA or gDNA derived from T cells, B-cell-depleted T cells, or PBMCs. Deeply sampled blood TCRbeta repertoires from subjects exposed to, actively infected with, or recovered from COVID-19 were included in the dataset. A freely available public database, intended as a resource for researchers studying the immune response to SARS-CoV-2, is where the repertoires were released. Samples were obtained from the ongoing ImmuneRACE study (first 160 participants) and from 1,000 to 1,500 subjects provided by 6 global collaborators. Sample metadata almost always included a de-identified subject ID, COVID-19 status, age in years and sex. HLA class I and class II types, where available, came from metadata supplied by the sample provider rather than from assay-based typing.

One collaborating source in Seattle enrolled patients while the patients were actively infected and followed the patients over time throughout the course of disease. Each collaborating institution followed its own protocols to collect whole blood in K2EDTA tubes. For TCRbeta analysis, collaborators shipped samples as frozen whole blood, isolated PBMCs, or DNA extracted from either of those sample types. What the authors observed across the whole study: Clinical and demographic metadata were provided uncurated, with the amount varying by source and participant.

TCRbeta CDR3 regions were amplified from genomic DNA by means of the immunoSEQ Assay, a bias-controlled multiplex PCR. As for the original processing: The number of nucleated cells in each sample was estimated from the amplification of reference gene primers within the assay. To quantify the absolute abundance of each unique TCRbeta CDR3 rearrangement, sequence reads were collapsed and filtered. For each sample, productive Simpson clonality was calculated as the square root of Simpson's diversity index over productive rearrangements. Drawn from immuneACCESS, this table holds only the in-frame rearrangements with V and J called that TCRdb kept. Clones are partly lost; checked studies trace under half to an unresolved V gene and leave the rest unexplained. V, J and clone size reflect that table, while D and trimming were determined from the DNA. Recorded for this sample are about 100,000 clones; roughly 92% of them occurred a single time. The ten biggest clones cover roughly 1.9% of the sample.

The chain is encoded by TRBV28 joined to TRBJ1-1; too little of a D gene remains to name it. This sequence was found in a woman between 50 and 59 years old with COVID-19, enrolled during active disease. Specimen: peripheral blood. CDR3 protein: CASSFRRNTEAFF. The DNA is as follows: TGTGCCAGCAGTTTTCGTCGGAACACTGAAGCTTTCTTT.